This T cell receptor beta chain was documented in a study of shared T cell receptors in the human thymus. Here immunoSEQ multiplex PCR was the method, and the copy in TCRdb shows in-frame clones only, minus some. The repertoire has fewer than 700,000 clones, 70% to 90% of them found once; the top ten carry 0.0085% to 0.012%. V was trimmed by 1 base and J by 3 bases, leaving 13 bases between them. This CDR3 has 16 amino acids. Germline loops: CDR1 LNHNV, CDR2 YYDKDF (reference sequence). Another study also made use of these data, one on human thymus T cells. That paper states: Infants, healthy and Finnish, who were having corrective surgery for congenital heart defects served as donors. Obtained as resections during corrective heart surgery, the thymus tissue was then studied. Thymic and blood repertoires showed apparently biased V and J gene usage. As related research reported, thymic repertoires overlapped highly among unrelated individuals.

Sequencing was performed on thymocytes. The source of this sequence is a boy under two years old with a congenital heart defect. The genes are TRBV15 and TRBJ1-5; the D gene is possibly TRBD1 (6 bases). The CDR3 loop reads CATSRASEGDNQPQHF. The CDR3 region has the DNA TGTGCCACCAGCAGAGCCTCTGAGGGGGACAATCAGCCCCAGCATTTT.